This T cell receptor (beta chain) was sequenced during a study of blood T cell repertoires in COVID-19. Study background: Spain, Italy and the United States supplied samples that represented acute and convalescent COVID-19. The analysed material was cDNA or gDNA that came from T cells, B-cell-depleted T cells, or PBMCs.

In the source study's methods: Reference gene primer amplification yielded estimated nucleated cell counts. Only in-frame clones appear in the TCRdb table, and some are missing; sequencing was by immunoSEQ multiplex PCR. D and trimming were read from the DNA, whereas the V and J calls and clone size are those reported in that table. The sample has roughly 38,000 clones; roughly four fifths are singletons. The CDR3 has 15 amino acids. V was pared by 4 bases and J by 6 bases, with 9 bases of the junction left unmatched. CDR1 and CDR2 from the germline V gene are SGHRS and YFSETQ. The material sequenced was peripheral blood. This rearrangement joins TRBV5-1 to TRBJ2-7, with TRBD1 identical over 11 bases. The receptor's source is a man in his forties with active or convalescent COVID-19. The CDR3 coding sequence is TGCGCCAGCAGCCCAAGGACAGGGGGCTCTGGCGAGCAGTACTTC. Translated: CASSPRTGGSGEQYF.